This entry features one T cell receptor (beta chain) sequence. The V gene end was trimmed by 6 bases and the J gene end by 9 bases; junction bases not matched to a gene: 8. CDR3 length: 15 amino acids. The data belong to a study of T-cell reconstitution after alpha-beta-depleted transplantation in children. The library targeted TCRbeta and was prepared with unique molecular identifiers. TCRdb processed the PCR reads anew with MiXCR; each CDR3 protein has one entry. The data hold roughly 500,000 distinct CDR3 sequences, with approximately 20% observed a single time. The rearrangement links TRBV12-3 or TRBV12-4 to TRBJ2-1; 13 bases are shared with TRBD2. The material was PBMCs from the stem cell graft donor, obtained from the stem cell graft. The receptor comes from a human donor who donated a stem cell graft to a child with acute lymphoblastic leukemia. CDR3 coding DNA: TGTGCCAGCAGCTCACTAGCGGGAGGGCCGAGTGAGCAGTTCTTC. It specifies CASSSLAGGPSEQFF.